This TCR beta chain was sequenced for a study of shared clonotypes between healthy human individuals. Study observations and caveats: Across subsets, estimated richness was generally greater for naive than for memory populations. Few donors limited the genetic and exposure-history diversity represented. Rarefaction showed that sequencing of sorted subsets was incomplete (despite large depth).

CDR3 length: 14 amino acids. Germline trimming cut 4 bases from V and 6 bases from J; bases unmatched to any gene: 3. The germline gives CDR1 LNHNV, CDR2 YYDKDF (reference sequence). The material for each subset, its genomic DNA, was split evenly across several immunoSEQ plates. Data came from immunoSEQ multiplex PCR; TCRdb stores just in-frame clones and leaves some out. The sample shows hundreds of thousands of clones, approximately 97% of them seen only once. CD45RO-negative cells were positively selected for CCR7, leaving out terminally differentiated effector memory CD45RA+ cells. Concerning this clone: Its antigen remains unidentified.

Specimen: naive CD8+ T cells sorted from blood. The chain uses TRBV15 and TRBJ1-3, with TRBD1 identical over 10 bases. This sequence originates from a man under 40 in good health. The CDR3 nucleotides are TGTGCCACCAGCATGGACAGGGGGGAAAACACCATATATTTT. It specifies CATSMDRGENTIYF. The full variable domain, in which reference TRBV15 and TRBJ1-3 provide the parts outside the CDR3, is DAMVIQNPRYQVTQFGKPVTLSCSQTLNHNVMYWYQQKSSQAPKLLFHYYDKDFNNEADTPDNFQSRRPNTSFCFLDIRSPGLGDTAMYLCATSMDRGENTIYFGEGSWLTVV.